This T cell receptor beta chain was profiled in a study of blood T cell repertoires in COVID-19 (dated by TCRdb to about 2020). The study in broad terms: Samples from collaborators originated in the United States, Italy and Spain and spanned both the acute and convalescent phases of COVID-19. The prospective study material was composed of cDNA or gDNA derived from T cells, B-cell-depleted T cells, or PBMCs. Subjects who had been exposed to COVID-19, were actively infected with it, or had recovered from it provided the deeply sampled blood TCRbeta repertoires that made up the dataset. Samples were obtained from the ongoing ImmuneRACE study (first 160 participants) and from about 1,300 subjects provided by 6 global collaborators. A freely available public database, intended as a resource for researchers studying the immune response to SARS-CoV-2, is where the repertoires were released. Nearly every sample came with metadata listing a de-identified subject ID, COVID-19 status, age in years and sex. Where available, HLA class I and class II types were taken from metadata supplied by the sample provider and were not determined by assay-based typing.

General study outcomes and caveats: The amount of clinical and demographic metadata varied by source and participant and was provided uncurated.

Its CDR3 holds 16 amino acids, cysteine through phenylalanine. The kept DNA is CDR3 alone, 48 bases in frame from the first base. A distance of 18 bases separates the germline ends of V and J, which lose 6 bases and 2 bases respectively. The CDR1 and CDR2 encoded by the germline V gene (reference sequence) are SGHNT and YYREEE. This clone was found once. Its binding antigen is unknown. Base qualities were left out, and no much larger clone turns up one base away. The collaborating institutions used their own protocols to collect whole blood in K2EDTA tubes. For TCRbeta analysis, collaborators shipped samples as frozen whole blood, isolated PBMCs, or DNA extracted from either of those sample types. TCRbeta CDR3 regions were amplified from genomic DNA by means of the immunoSEQ Assay, a bias-controlled multiplex PCR. On the study's bioinformatics: Within the assay, amplification of reference gene primers was used to estimate how many nucleated cells each sample contained. To quantify the absolute abundance of each unique TCRbeta CDR3 rearrangement, sequence reads were collapsed and filtered. For each sample, productive Simpson clonality was calculated as the square root of Simpson's diversity index over productive rearrangements. TCRdb carries this immuneACCESS record with in-frame sequences only. Its versions omit some clonotypes, under half of them owing to an unresolved V gene in the studies checked, with the rest unexplained. V and J calls and clone size are copied from that table; D and trimming were computed from the DNA. The sample has 35,000 to 45,000 clones on record, about 86% of them singletons. Jointly, the top ten make up under 5.5% of the sample.

The material sequenced was peripheral blood. This clonotype was obtained from a man aged 35-49 years with active COVID-19. This receptor chain uses TRBV5-4 and TRBJ1-5; TRBD1 is a possible D gene, resting on 6 matching bases. The encoded CDR3 is CASTSHGGAGNQPQHF. In nucleotide form, the sequence is TGTGCCAGCACCTCGCACGGGGGGGCGGGCAATCAGCCCCAGCATTTT.